These 9 T cell receptor beta chains share one sample of origin, sequenced in a study of siplizumab effects on memory and regulatory T cells. Data came from immunoSEQ multiplex PCR; TCRdb stores just in-frame clones and leaves some out. The sample holds 45,000 to 60,000 clones, roughly 87% seen once. Material: naive CD8+ T cells sorted from blood. The receptors stem from a human donor in good health.

The chain carries TRBV9 and TRBJ2-1; TRBD2 matches 9 bases. CDR1 is SGDLS, CDR2 YYNGEE, per germline. CDR3 length equals 15 residues. Losses at the gene ends were 6 bases for V and 9 bases for J; bases not matched to a gene: 13. DNA of the CDR3: TGTGCCAGCAACCAGCCAGCTAGCGGGGTACCTGAGCAGTTCTTC. Translation gives CASNQPASGVPEQFF.

The chain combines TRBV6-6 with TRBJ2-1; 10 bases are shared with TRBD2. The ends lost 0 bases at V and 5 bases at J; junction bases unmatched: 4. The CDR3 contains 16 residues. The germline gives CDR1 MNHNY, CDR2 SVGAGI (reference sequence). For the CDR3, the DNA is TGTGCCAGCAGTTACTCTTGGACTAGCGGAAACAATGAGCAGTTCTTC. It translates to CASSYSWTSGNNEQFF.

The genes are TRBV4-1 and TRBJ1-2; the match to TRBD1 covers 8 bases. The germline gives CDR1 MGHRA, CDR2 YSYEKL. V shed 0 bases, J shed 7 bases, and the junction held 4 bases outside the gene matches. The CDR3 covers 14 residues. The CDR3 DNA follows: TGCGCCAGCAGCCAAGATCGGACAGGGCCTGGCTACACCTTC. Encoded protein: CASSQDRTGPGYTF.

The CDR3: CASSSHRGPTSTDTQYF. The CDR3 nucleotides read TGTGCCAGCAGCTCCCACAGGGGTCCTACCAGCACAGATACGCAGTATTTT. V and J are TRBV13 and TRBJ2-3; 7 bases map to TRBD1. CDR1 and CDR2 (germline): PRHDT, FYEKMQ (reference sequence). The trim removed 4 bases at V and 0 bases at J, leaving 10 bases unmatched. There are 17 residues in the CDR3.

The chain joins TRBV19 to TRBJ2-1, with 7 bases matching TRBD2. The germline V gene encodes CDR1 LNHDA and CDR2 SQIVND (reference sequence). J gave up 5 bases and V 2 bases, and 3 bases lay outside the gene matches. This CDR3 has 14 amino acids. DNA of the CDR3: TGTGCCAGTAGTATAAGCGGGGCCCACAATGAGCAGTTCTTC. Amino acid sequence: CASSISGAHNEQFF. Together with reference TRBV19 and TRBJ2-1, the CDR3 gives the full variable domain: DGGITQSPKYLFRKEGQNVTLSCEQNLNHDAMYWYRQDPGQGLRLIYYSQIVNDFQKGDIAEGYSVSREKKESFPLTVTSAQKNPTAFYLCASSISGAHNEQFFGPGTRLTVL.

CDR3 nucleotide sequence: TGTGCCAGCAGCCCGCGACAGGGGTACCAAGAGACCCAGTACTTC. Residues: CASSPRQGYQETQYF. The chain combines TRBV7-9 with TRBJ2-5; 8 bases map to TRBD1. There are 15 residues in the CDR3. CDR1 and CDR2 (germline): SEHNR, FQNEAQ (reference sequence). Trimming removed 5 bases from V and 0 bases from J; junction bases left unmatched: 5.

The CDR3 nucleotides are TGTGCCAGTAGTCCGCTGACAGGGGGCGTCGATTCACCCCTCCACTTT. Protein sequence: CASSPLTGGVDSPLHF. The rearrangement uses TRBV19 and TRBJ1-6, with 10 bases matching TRBD1. The CDR3 runs 16 residues. CDR1 LNHDA and CDR2 SQIVND come from the germline V gene (reference sequence). J gave up 8 bases and V 5 bases, and 9 bases lay outside the gene matches.

V is TRBV19 and J is TRBJ2-5; tentative D call: TRBD1 (6 bases). Germline CDR1 and CDR2: LNHDA and SQIVND (reference sequence). The CDR3 extends over 13 amino acids. V was pared by 8 bases and J by 2 bases, with 12 bases between. Here the CDR3 DNA reads TGTGCCAGTGGGACAACCATACAAGAGACCCAGTACTTC. The encoded protein is CASGTTIQETQYF.

This CDR3 reads CASRSTYTGTSGSLGGYTQYF. The DNA for the CDR3 is TGTGCCAGCAGATCAACGTATACCGGGACTAGCGGGAGTCTGGGAGGATATACGCAGTATTTT. The V gene is TRBV13, the J gene TRBJ2-3; TRBD2 matches 14 bases. The CDR3 is 21 residues long. The trim removed 6 bases at V and 7 bases at J, leaving 24 bases unmatched. Germline assignment: CDR1 PRHDT and CDR2 FYEKMQ (reference sequence).